These T cell receptor beta chains were read from a single sample in a study of OX40 agonist ivuxolimab in advanced cancers. The method was immunoSEQ multiplex PCR; TCRdb's version includes in-frame clones alone and lacks a portion of them. The profile shows 150,000 to 190,000 clones, around 94% of them singletons. Specimen: CD4+ or CD8+ T cells sorted from blood, collected in a trial of the OX40 agonist ivuxolimab. All receptors come from an adult with an advanced solid tumor such as melanoma, head and neck, liver or kidney cancer. The CDR3 runs from the conserved cysteine through the conserved F or W. A D gene is named only where the DNA matches it firmly. Part of the rows lack a size; the others show once, few, many or a class for expanded clones.

>TRBJ2-7|TRBV30|-|-
TGTGCCTGGAGCATGTTGGGAGAGCAGTACTTC
CAWSMLGEQYF
>TRBJ1-1|TRBV12-5|-|-
TGTGCTAGTGCTAGGGGGGGGTCTCTCACTGAAGCTTTCTTT
CASARGGSLTEAFF
>TRBJ2-7|TRBV5-4|-|-
TGTGCCAGCAGCTTTCCGGGACTGTCGTTTGAGCAGTACTTC
CASSFPGLSFEQYF
>TRBJ2-7|TRBV4-3|-|-
TGCGCCAGCAGCCAAGCGGATCTTATGGGGCTCCAGGTGGGGGAGCAGTACTTC
CASSQADLMGLQVGEQYF
>TRBJ1-6|TRBV18|-|-
TGTGCCAGCTCACCAGCGGAGGATTCACCCCTCCACTTT
CASSPAEDSPLHF
>TRBJ2-7|TRBV7-2|TRBD2|-
TGTGCCAGCAGCTTAGGGGGGACTAGCTCCTACGAGCAGTACTTC
CASSLGGTSSYEQYF
>TRBJ2-7|TRBV6-1|TRBD1|-
TGTGCCAGCAGCGGTCGGGACAGGGCCTACGAGCAGTACTTC
CASSGRDRAYEQYF
>TRBJ1-3|TRBV5-6|-|-
TGTGCCAGCAGCGTTATGGACAAATTGAAGGCTGGAAACACCATATATTTT
CASSVMDKLKAGNTIYF
>TRBJ2-2|TRBV7-7|-|-
TGTGCCAGTCACCGGCAGGTCCCCGGGGAGCTGTTTTTT
CASHRQVPGELFF
>TRBJ2-7|TRBV4-3|TRBD1|-
TGCGCCAGCAGCCAAGTGACCCTAAGAGGGGGCCTATACTACGAGCAGTACTTC
CASSQVTLRGGLYYEQYF
>TRBJ2-7|TRBV10-3|-|-
TGTGCCATCAGCCCCGGGACGGCCTCCTACGAGCAGTACTTC
CAISPGTASYEQYF
>TRBJ2-3|TRBV5-1|-|-
TGCGCCAGCAGCGCCACCGGACTATTAGGCACAGATACGCAGTATTTT
CASSATGLLGTDTQYF
>TRBJ2-3|TRBV19|-|-
TGTGCCAGTAGTAAAAGACTAGAATGGAGCACAGATACGCAGTATTTT
CASSKRLEWSTDTQYF
>TRBJ2-7|TRBV7-6|-|-
TGTGCCAGCAGCTTAGGACGGAACTCCTACGAGCAGTACTTC
CASSLGRNSYEQYF
>TRBJ1-1|TRBV6-4|-|-
TGTGCCAGCAGGAGGGGCGCTGGTGACACTGAAGCTTTCTTT
CASRRGAGDTEAFF
>TRBJ2-7|TRBV6-1|-|-
TGTGCCAGCAGTGAAGGGGGAGCGGTCTACGAGCAGTACTTC
CASSEGGAVYEQYF
>TRBJ2-3|TRBV19|-|-
TGTGCCAGTAGTATAGTTGGGGAGAGCACAGATACGCAGTATTTT
CASSIVGESTDTQYF
>TRBJ2-7|TRBV9|-|-
TGTGCCAGCAGCGCCACTTTTGGTCGTCTCGAGCAGTACTTC
CASSATFGRLEQYF
>TRBJ1-1|TRBV9|TRBD1|-
TGTGCCAGCAGTCGTAGCGCACAGGGGGCCTCTGAAGCTTTCTTT
CASSRSAQGASEAFF
>TRBJ1-2|TRBV28|TRBD1|-
TGTGCCAGCAGTACCGGGACAGGGGGCCGGTGGACGTTGGATGGCTACACCTTC
CASSTGTGGRWTLDGYTF
>TRBJ2-1|TRBV19|TRBD1|-
TGTGCCTGCCGACAGGGAAGGAATGAGCAGTTCTTC
CACRQGRNEQFF
>TRBJ1-1|TRBV9|-|-
TGTGCCAGTGCCCGAGGGATTGGGGGAGGTGAAGAAGCTTTCTTT
CASARGIGGGEEAFF
>TRBJ1-2|TRBV6-1|-|-
TGTGCCAGCAGTGAAGCAGGTGAATTCCGGGGTGGCTACACCTTC
CASSEAGEFRGGYTF
>TRBJ1-2|TRBV6-5|-|once
TGTGCCAGCAGTTACTCGGGCAGAGTGGGAGGCTACACCTTC
CASSYSGRVGGYTF
>TRBJ1-1|TRBV7-2|TRBD1|-
TGTGCCAGCAGCTTAGTGTGGGGGACAGGGGGCGGTGCTTTCTTT
CASSLVWGTGGGAFF
>TRBJ1-1|TRBV5-1|-|-
TGCGCCAGCAGGGCGGACACTGAAGCTTTCTTT
CASRADTEAFF
>TRBJ1-1|TRBV30|-|-
TGTGCCTGGAGTCTACTGACCCCAAACACTGAAGCTTTCTTT
CAWSLLTPNTEAFF
>TRBJ1-1|TRBV10-1|-|-
TGCGCCAAACGACAGATGGGGAACACTGAAGCTTTCTTT
CAKRQMGNTEAFF
>TRBJ1-4|TRBV19|-|-
TGTGCCAGTTGCCGGGACGGGAATGAAAAACTGTTTTTT
CASCRDGNEKLFF
>TRBJ1-1|TRBV28|-|-
TGTGCCAGCAGGTGGGGAGGATTGAACACTGAAGCTTTCTTT
CASRWGGLNTEAFF
>TRBJ1-1|TRBV6-5|-|-
TGTGCCAGCAGGCGGCTCCGCGACACTGAAGCTTTCTTT
CASRRLRDTEAFF
>TRBJ2-1|TRBV28|-|-
TGTGCCAGCAGTCAAATATACAATGAGCAGTTCTTC
CASSQIYNEQFF
>TRBJ2-3|TRBV30|TRBD1|-
TGTGCCTGGACGGGACAGGGGTCGGATACGCAGTATTTT
CAWTGQGSDTQYF
>TRBJ2-7|TRBV5-6|-|-
TGTGCCAGCAGCCCCCGCCCGCAGGGGGGGTACGAGCAGTACTTC
CASSPRPQGGYEQYF
>TRBJ1-1|TRBV2|TRBD1|-
TGTGCCAGCATACAGGGGACAAACACTGAAGCTTTCTTT
CASIQGTNTEAFF
>TRBJ2-7|TRBV11-3|TRBD2|-
TGTGCCAGCAGCCGGGCTAGCGGGGTCCCTTCCTACGAGCAGTACTTC
CASSRASGVPSYEQYF
>TRBJ2-5|TRBV5-6|-|-
TGTGCCAGCAGCTTGGCCAGGGGCAGTCGGGAGACCCAGTACTTC
CASSLARGSRETQYF
>TRBJ1-6|TRBV4-3|TRBD1|few
TGCGCCAGCAGCCCTCGACAGGGAGAGGCTAATTCACCCCTCCACTTT
CASSPRQGEANSPLHF
>TRBJ2-3|TRBV11-3|-|few
TGTGCCAGCAGCTTGGGACATGGCGCGGTAGATACGCAGTATTTT
CASSLGHGAVDTQYF
>TRBJ2-7|TRBV6-1|TRBD2|-
TGTGCCATCAGTGAGCCGTGGGGGGGAAACTACGAGCAGTACTTC
CAISEPWGGNYEQYF
>TRBJ1-5|TRBV10-3|-|-
TGTGCCATCAGTGGGGCGGATCAGCCCCAGCATTTT
CAISGADQPQHF
>TRBJ2-7|TRBV2|TRBD1|-
TGTGCCAGCAAGGGACAGAGCTACGAGCAGTACTTC
CASKGQSYEQYF
>TRBJ2-2|TRBV27|-|-
TGTGCCAGCAGTTCCTTAGCAAACACCGGGGAGCTGTTTTTT
CASSSLANTGELFF
>TRBJ2-1|TRBV28|-|-
TGTGCCAGCAGCCCAGGAGGGCTACTCAATGAGCAGTTCTTC
CASSPGGLLNEQFF
>TRBJ1-5|TRBV5-6|TRBD1|-
TGTGCCAGCAGCTCGGACAGGCACAATCAGCCCCAGCATTTT
CASSSDRHNQPQHF
>TRBJ1-2|TRBV4-3|TRBD1|-
TGCGCCAGCAGCCAGGTAGCCGGGACAGGGGAGGGAGGCTACACCTTC
CASSQVAGTGEGGYTF
>TRBJ2-7|TRBV27|-|-
TGTGCCAGCAGTTTAGAATACGCAGGACCCTACGAGCAGTACTTC
CASSLEYAGPYEQYF
>TRBJ1-1|TRBV11-1|-|once
TGTGCCACGGCGGGACAAACGAACACTGAAGCTTTCTTT
CATAGQTNTEAFF
>TRBJ2-2|TRBV25-1|-|-
TGTGCCAGCAGTGAATATTTTGGGGCCCTTGCCGGGGAGCTGTTTTTT
CASSEYFGALAGELFF